Listed below are T cell receptor beta chains from one sample, sequenced in a study of control samples from healthy donors and cancer patients. Libraries were prepared by immunoSEQ multiplex PCR; TCRdb keeps only in-frame clonotypes and omits some of them. The table records about 180,000 clones, 90% of them present only once. Material: blood. The receptors were sampled from a woman between 45 and 65 years old in good health. The conserved cysteine and the conserved F or W are not part of the CDR3 here. Each record gives: CDR3 protein, J gene, clone size, V gene, CDR3 length. Clone size appears in some rows only: once, few, many, or a class for an expanded clone.

cdr3_aa: ASSGLYGYT
j_call: TRBJ1-2
clone_size: -
v_call: TRBV6-2/TRBV6-3
cdr3_length: 9

cdr3_aa: ATSDQVNTEAF
j_call: TRBJ1-1
clone_size: -
v_call: TRBV24-1
cdr3_length: 11

cdr3_aa: ASSQVGYEQY
j_call: TRBJ2-7
clone_size: -
v_call: TRBV14
cdr3_length: 10

cdr3_aa: ASSQGAQGATGELF
j_call: TRBJ2-2
clone_size: -
v_call: TRBV4-1
cdr3_length: 14

cdr3_aa: ASSELGVRTDTQY
j_call: TRBJ2-3
clone_size: -
v_call: TRBV7-2
cdr3_length: 13

cdr3_aa: ASSPTASSGANVLT
j_call: TRBJ2-6
clone_size: -
v_call: TRBV4-3
cdr3_length: 14

cdr3_aa: ASSQGFRGLYEQY
j_call: TRBJ2-7
clone_size: -
v_call: TRBV4-1
cdr3_length: 13

cdr3_aa: ASSGPEDTQY
j_call: TRBJ2-3
clone_size: once
v_call: TRBV7-3
cdr3_length: 10

cdr3_aa: ASSLAQGPNTGELF
j_call: TRBJ2-2
clone_size: -
v_call: TRBV5-4
cdr3_length: 14

cdr3_aa: ASSLSGNTEAF
j_call: TRBJ1-1
clone_size: -
v_call: TRBV11-2
cdr3_length: 11

cdr3_aa: ASSPEGGAHTEAF
j_call: TRBJ1-1
clone_size: -
v_call: TRBV7-9
cdr3_length: 13

cdr3_aa: SVERQLNTEAF
j_call: TRBJ1-1
clone_size: -
v_call: TRBV29-1
cdr3_length: 11

cdr3_aa: ASSLRGFGIRSYEQY
j_call: TRBJ2-7
clone_size: -
v_call: TRBV28
cdr3_length: 15

cdr3_aa: ASSQDPNMNTEAF
j_call: TRBJ1-1
clone_size: -
v_call: TRBV4-1
cdr3_length: 13

cdr3_aa: ASSPPTVPNSGRTQY
j_call: TRBJ2-5
clone_size: once
v_call: TRBV18
cdr3_length: 15

cdr3_aa: ASSRSGTRAHEQY
j_call: TRBJ2-7
clone_size: -
v_call: TRBV11-3
cdr3_length: 13

cdr3_aa: ASSPGPGSNNEQF
j_call: TRBJ2-1
clone_size: -
v_call: TRBV18
cdr3_length: 13

cdr3_aa: ASKLSNFYGYT
j_call: TRBJ1-2
clone_size: -
v_call: TRBV4-2
cdr3_length: 11

cdr3_aa: ASSLGGTGVSYEQY
j_call: TRBJ2-7
clone_size: -
v_call: TRBV5-1
cdr3_length: 14

cdr3_aa: ASSVTGFRGQPQH
j_call: TRBJ1-5
clone_size: -
v_call: TRBV9
cdr3_length: 13

cdr3_aa: ASSLLSLQPQH
j_call: TRBJ1-5
clone_size: -
v_call: TRBV28
cdr3_length: 11

cdr3_aa: ATSDSLGGASYGYT
j_call: TRBJ1-2
clone_size: -
v_call: TRBV24-1
cdr3_length: 14

cdr3_aa: ASSLTHQETQY
j_call: TRBJ2-5
clone_size: -
v_call: TRBV7-2
cdr3_length: 11

cdr3_aa: ASSAGLAGSQF
j_call: TRBJ2-1
clone_size: -
v_call: TRBV9
cdr3_length: 11

cdr3_aa: ASSQDPTVNSGNTIY
j_call: TRBJ1-3
clone_size: -
v_call: TRBV4-1
cdr3_length: 15

cdr3_aa: ASTRNRQGMNTEAF
j_call: TRBJ1-1
clone_size: -
v_call: TRBV6-6
cdr3_length: 14

cdr3_aa: ASSLGDRALNTEAF
j_call: TRBJ1-1
clone_size: -
v_call: TRBV5-6
cdr3_length: 14

cdr3_aa: ASSSSTGRNEKLF
j_call: TRBJ1-4
clone_size: once
v_call: TRBV27
cdr3_length: 13

cdr3_aa: ASSVAGVGETQY
j_call: TRBJ2-5
clone_size: -
v_call: TRBV9
cdr3_length: 12

cdr3_aa: ASSTEPSQRGYT
j_call: TRBJ1-2
clone_size: -
v_call: TRBV5-5
cdr3_length: 12

cdr3_aa: ASSTQTGGTEAF
j_call: TRBJ1-1
clone_size: -
v_call: TRBV19
cdr3_length: 12

cdr3_aa: ASSSPGQITDTQY
j_call: TRBJ2-3
clone_size: -
v_call: TRBV5-4
cdr3_length: 13

cdr3_aa: ASSLRPDGTTGNTIY
j_call: TRBJ1-3
clone_size: -
v_call: TRBV7-3
cdr3_length: 15

cdr3_aa: ASSHLGGDYEQY
j_call: TRBJ2-7
clone_size: -
v_call: TRBV27
cdr3_length: 12

cdr3_aa: ASSLYVVEGAHEQY
j_call: TRBJ2-7
clone_size: -
v_call: TRBV27
cdr3_length: 14

cdr3_aa: ASSLGGQLSSYEQY
j_call: TRBJ2-7
clone_size: -
v_call: TRBV3-1/TRBV3-2
cdr3_length: 14

cdr3_aa: AISVSGMGTEAF
j_call: TRBJ1-1
clone_size: -
v_call: TRBV10-3
cdr3_length: 12

cdr3_aa: ASSHGLAGGPRAGELF
j_call: TRBJ2-2
clone_size: -
v_call: TRBV7-2
cdr3_length: 16

cdr3_aa: ASSPRVGLGNAGELF
j_call: TRBJ2-2
clone_size: -
v_call: TRBV2
cdr3_length: 15

cdr3_aa: AWAPRDFGQPQH
j_call: TRBJ1-5
clone_size: -
v_call: TRBV30
cdr3_length: 12

cdr3_aa: ATSKKTGGTDTQY
j_call: TRBJ2-3
clone_size: -
v_call: TRBV15
cdr3_length: 13

cdr3_aa: ASRRLGRDEQF
j_call: TRBJ2-1
clone_size: -
v_call: TRBV11-2
cdr3_length: 11

cdr3_aa: ASRVTTGVYEQY
j_call: TRBJ2-7
clone_size: -
v_call: TRBV5-1
cdr3_length: 12

cdr3_aa: ASSPRGGVSYGYT
j_call: TRBJ1-2
clone_size: -
v_call: TRBV7-3
cdr3_length: 13

cdr3_aa: ASSLAGVTYAQF
j_call: TRBJ2-1
clone_size: -
v_call: TRBV5-4
cdr3_length: 12

cdr3_aa: ASSQVPYEQY
j_call: TRBJ2-7
clone_size: -
v_call: TRBV6-5
cdr3_length: 10

cdr3_aa: ASSETDQPQH
j_call: TRBJ1-5
clone_size: -
v_call: TRBV28
cdr3_length: 10

cdr3_aa: ASSQGSGFGNTIY
j_call: TRBJ1-3
clone_size: few
v_call: TRBV4-3
cdr3_length: 13

cdr3_aa: ASSSVPLGEQY
j_call: TRBJ2-7
clone_size: -
v_call: TRBV21-1
cdr3_length: 11

cdr3_aa: ASSYSPQGFYGYT
j_call: TRBJ1-2
clone_size: -
v_call: TRBV6-5
cdr3_length: 13

cdr3_aa: ASSLSRNQPQH
j_call: TRBJ1-5
clone_size: -
v_call: TRBV28
cdr3_length: 11

cdr3_aa: ASSWDRGRSYT
j_call: TRBJ1-2
clone_size: -
v_call: TRBV12-3/TRBV12-4
cdr3_length: 11

cdr3_aa: ASSSSHSPTDTQY
j_call: TRBJ2-3
clone_size: -
v_call: TRBV7-6
cdr3_length: 13

cdr3_aa: ASSQGGTGSNQPQH
j_call: TRBJ1-5
clone_size: -
v_call: TRBV4-1
cdr3_length: 14

cdr3_aa: ASSAGTLYNEQF
j_call: TRBJ2-1
clone_size: -
v_call: TRBV5-1
cdr3_length: 12

cdr3_aa: ATSRGRGLTNEKLF
j_call: TRBJ1-4
clone_size: -
v_call: TRBV15
cdr3_length: 14

cdr3_aa: ASSADTPHSGNTIY
j_call: TRBJ1-3
clone_size: once
v_call: TRBV5-4
cdr3_length: 14